This is a list of T cell receptor beta chains from one sample in a study of T cell responses to AZD1222 COVID-19 vaccine. The assay was immunoSEQ multiplex PCR, and TCRdb's table has in-frame clones only and misses some. This sample has 130,000 or so clones, with 65% to 90% found just once. The specimen comprised peripheral blood, sampled 28 days after the second dose of the MenACWY control vaccine. The receptors derive from an adult who received the MenACWY meningococcal vaccine as a control. CDR3s include the opening cysteine and the closing phenylalanine or tryptophan. Fields, in order: J gene, clone size, V gene, D gene, CDR3 DNA, CDR3 protein. The D gene is left open where the match is weak. The size entry is marked missing in some rows and otherwise reads once, few, many or a size class.

TRBJ2-3,once,TRBV29-1,.,TGCAGCGTAGATCTAGGAGATACGCAGTATTTT,CSVDLGDTQYF
TRBJ1-4,.,TRBV5-1,TRBD1,TGCGCCAGCAGCTTGGGTTCTGGGACAGGGATCCATGAAAAACTGTTTTTT,CASSLGSGTGIHEKLFF
TRBJ1-1,.,TRBV11-2,.,TGTGCCAGCAGCTTAGGTTTCGGGGGGGTTGAAGCTTTCTTT,CASSLGFGGVEAFF
TRBJ2-1,.,TRBV11-2,.,TGTGCCAGCAGCTCCCATACGGGAGTAGGGAATGAGCAGTTCTTC,CASSSHTGVGNEQFF
TRBJ1-1,.,TRBV9,TRBD1,TGTGCCAGCAGCGTAACAGGGGATAACACTGAAGCTTTCTTT,CASSVTGDNTEAFF
TRBJ1-1,.,TRBV19,.,TGTGCCAGTATCACACGGCGGAGGGCTTTAGACACTGAAGCTTTCTTT,CASITRRRALDTEAFF
TRBJ2-7,.,TRBV5-1,.,TGCGCCAGCAGCTTGGGCTCTCGGGCGTCGGGCGGCGAGCAGTACTTC,CASSLGSRASGGEQYF
TRBJ1-6,.,TRBV18,.,TGTGCCAGCTCACCAAAAGAACTGAGTTCACCCCTCCACTTT,CASSPKELSSPLHF
TRBJ2-3,.,TRBV29-1,.,TGCAGCGTGCTACCGGGCTCGGTGGAGGACACAGATACGCAGTATTTT,CSVLPGSVEDTDTQYF
TRBJ2-1,.,TRBV24-1,.,TGTGCCACCAGTGATTACCGGCAGGGATCCCTTAAAGTTCACAATTTTAAGCAGTTCTTC,CATSDYRQGSLKVHNFKQFF
TRBJ1-1,few,TRBV18,.,TGTGCCAGCTCGACGGTTAACACTGAAGCTTTCTTT,CASSTVNTEAFF
TRBJ1-2,.,TRBV7-9,.,TGTGCCAGCAGCCCACCTAAGGGTGGCTACACCTTC,CASSPPKGGYTF
TRBJ1-1,.,TRBV4-1,.,TGCGCCAGCAGGACAATGAGAGTTAACACTGAAGCTTTCTTT,CASRTMRVNTEAFF
TRBJ2-2,.,TRBV7-8,.,TGTGCCAGCAGCCCGGGGACTGGGGAGCTGTTTTTT,CASSPGTGELFF
TRBJ1-2,.,TRBV29-1,.,TGCAGCGTACTAAGAACCGGGGTTAACTATGGCTACACCTTC,CSVLRTGVNYGYTF
TRBJ2-2,.,TRBV5-1,TRBD1,TGCGCCAGCAGCCCCGGACAGGGGGTAATCGGGGAGCTGTTTTTT,CASSPGQGVIGELFF
TRBJ2-7,.,TRBV5-1,TRBD2,TGCGCCAGCAGCTTGGAGGGACTAGCGGGAGACGAGCAGTACTTC,CASSLEGLAGDEQYF
TRBJ1-2,.,TRBV2,TRBD1,TGTGCCAGCAGGCCGACAGGGGGTGTTGGCTACACCTTC,CASRPTGGVGYTF
TRBJ1-5,.,TRBV6-5,.,TGTGCCAGCAGTCCCTATGGGGGGAGCAATCAGCCCCAGCATTTT,CASSPYGGSNQPQHF
TRBJ2-3,.,TRBV5-1,.,TGCGCCAGCAGCTTGGAGGGGACCCGGAGGGCAGATACGCAGTATTTT,CASSLEGTRRADTQYF
TRBJ1-3,.,TRBV13,.,TGTGCCAGCAGCCGAACGAGCTCTGGAAACACCATATATTTT,CASSRTSSGNTIYF
TRBJ1-2,.,TRBV24-1,.,TGTGCCACCAGTGATCAGAGGGGGAACGGCTACACCTTC,CATSDQRGNGYTF
TRBJ2-1,.,TRBV11-2,TRBD1,TGTGCCAGCAGCTTGGGATCCGGGACAGGTTACAATGAGCAGTTCTTC,CASSLGSGTGYNEQFF
TRBJ2-1,.,TRBV5-5,.,TGTGCCAGCAGCTTGCAGGGGTCCTACAATGAGCAGTTCTTC,CASSLQGSYNEQFF
TRBJ1-1,.,TRBV12-3/TRBV12-4,.,TGTGCCAGCAGTTTATTACAGAACACTGAAGCTTTCTTT,CASSLLQNTEAFF
TRBJ2-3,.,TRBV14,.,TGTGCCAGCAGTTATCGACAGTTCACAGATACGCAGTATTTT,CASSYRQFTDTQYF
TRBJ2-7,few,TRBV7-2,.,TGTGCCAGCAGCTTAGACGGAGCCCTCTACGAGCAGTACTTC,CASSLDGALYEQYF
TRBJ1-2,.,TRBV5-1,.,TGCGCCAGCAGCCCTGAACCAGGGGCGGGTTACTATGGCTACACCTTC,CASSPEPGAGYYGYTF
TRBJ2-1,many,TRBV5-1,TRBD2,TGCGCCAGCAGCCTTACTAGCGGGACCTACAATGAGCAGTTCTTC,CASSLTSGTYNEQFF
TRBJ2-5,.,TRBV5-5,.,TGTGCCAGCAGCTTCCCTAGACTAAATCCCGCCTATCAAGAGACCCAGTACTTC,CASSFPRLNPAYQETQYF
TRBJ2-1,.,TRBV4-1,.,TGCGCCAGCAGCCAGCGAGGACTCTTAAATGAGCAGTTCTTC,CASSQRGLLNEQFF
TRBJ1-6,.,TRBV4-2,TRBD1,TGTGCCAGCAGCCGGGAACAGGGGGCGGATTCACCCCTCCACTTT,CASSREQGADSPLHF
TRBJ1-5,.,TRBV6-5,TRBD1,TGTGCCAGCACTTTGGACAGGGGGCCTTATCAGCCCCAGCATTTT,CASTLDRGPYQPQHF
TRBJ1-3,.,TRBV24-1,.,TGTGCCACCAGTGAAATCGGAACAGGGACTGGAAACACCATATATTTT,CATSEIGTGTGNTIYF
TRBJ1-2,.,TRBV5-1,.,TGCGCCAGCAGCTTGGGGCAGAGAGCCTATGGCTACACCTTC,CASSLGQRAYGYTF